The 28 T cell receptor beta chains presented below share a single source sample, sequenced in a study of blood T cell repertoires in COVID-19. Profiling relied on immunoSEQ multiplex PCR, and the TCRdb table lists in-frame clones only, not all of them. Among about 58,000 clones, 88% were seen once, and the ten largest hold over 20%. The sample consisted of peripheral blood. These receptors all come from a woman aged 45-59 years with active or convalescent COVID-19.

The chain is built from TRBV5-6 and TRBJ1-5; the D gene is possibly TRBD1 (6 bases). Germline V lookup: CDR1 SGHDT, CDR2 YYEEEE. The CDR3 spans 15 residues. Trimming pared 4 bases from V and 6 bases from J, leaving 17 bases between. The chain's CDR3 is CASSILTGIVQPQHF. The CDR3 DNA reads as TGTGCCAGCAGCATACTAACAGGGATAGTTCAGCCCCAGCATTTT.

The sample holds a few counts of this clone. This chain uses TRBV9 with TRBJ2-3; 7 nucleotides line up with TRBD2. V shed 4 bases, J shed 2 bases, and the junction held 13 bases outside the gene matches. This CDR3 spans 17 amino acids. In germline, CDR1 is SGDLS, CDR2 YYNGEE. CDR3 sequence reads: CASSPEISGTYTDTQYF. The CDR3, as DNA: TGTGCCAGCAGCCCCGAGATCAGCGGGACCTACACAGATACGCAGTATTTT.

V is TRBV7-6 and J is TRBJ2-7; 14 nucleotides align to TRBD2. Germline trimming cut 4 bases from V and 5 bases from J; bases unmatched to any gene: 10. The CDR3 sequence is 17 residues long. From germline, CDR1 is SGHVS and CDR2 FNYEAQ. The chain's CDR3 is CASSSRLAGGPGDEQYF. CDR3 coding DNA: TGTGCCAGCAGCTCCAGACTAGCGGGAGGGCCCGGCGACGAGCAGTACTTC.

This clone has just a few counts. The chain joins TRBV6-6 to TRBJ2-2; 7 nucleotides agree with TRBD1. V was clipped by 5 bases and J by 3 bases; unmatched bases: 12. The CDR3 totals 17 residues. Germline CDR1 MNHNY, CDR2 SVGAGI (reference sequence). The CDR3 DNA is TGTGCCAGCAGTCGAGGACGTATGACAGGGTACACCGGGGAGCTGTTTTTT. As protein: CASSRGRMTGYTGELFF.

This sequence joins TRBV5-1 and TRBJ2-2; 7 bases align to TRBD2. V trimming: 4 bases; J trimming: 3 bases; junction bases outside the gene matches: 9. In germline, CDR1 is SGHRS, CDR2 YFSETQ. The CDR3 has 16 amino acids. In nucleotides, the CDR3 is TGCGCCAGCAGCCCAAAGCGGGAAAGGGACACCGGGGAGCTGTTTTTT. This encodes CASSPKRERDTGELFF.

This chain joins TRBV6-6 and TRBJ1-1; 8 bases are shared with TRBD1. With 6 bases clipped from V and 4 bases from J, the junction kept 10 bases outside the gene matches. The CDR3 is made up of 15 amino acids. Germline CDR1 MNHNY, CDR2 SVGAGI (reference sequence). CDR3: CASSRDRGGGTEAFF. Written as DNA, the CDR3 is TGTGCCAGCAGCCGCGACAGGGGTGGGGGCACTGAAGCTTTCTTT.

The V and J genes are TRBV29-1 and TRBJ1-3; D may be TRBD1 (5 bases). CDR3 length: 18 residues. Germline CDR1 is SQVTM and CDR2 is ANQGSEA. Between the trimmed V and J ends, which lost 5 bases and 0 bases, there was a span of 23 bases. The CDR3 sequence is CSVSLQGTGLSSGNTIYF. CDR3 coding DNA: TGCAGCGTTTCCCTCCAGGGCACCGGCCTGTCCTCTGGAAACACCATATATTTT.

The CDR3 DNA sequence: TGTGCCAGCAGCCTACGGACACGCGAGCAGTACTTC. This encodes CASSLRTREQYF. This chain connects TRBV7-8 to TRBJ2-7, with a weak D call TRBD1 (5 bases). CDR3 length equals 12 residues. Germline V gene lookup returns CDR1 SGHVS and CDR2 FQNEAQ. Trimming removed 5 bases at V and 6 bases at J, with 11 bases between. The variable domain in full, completed from reference TRBV7-8 and TRBJ2-7, reads GAGVSQSPRYKVAKRGQDVALRCDPISGHVSLFWYQQALGQGPEFLTYFQNEAQLDKSGLPSDRFFAERPEGSVSTLKIQRTQQEDSAVYLCASSLRTREQYFGPGTRLTVT.

CDR3: CASSQETSGRPSYEQYF. Written as DNA, the CDR3 is TGTGCCAGCAGCCAAGAGACTAGCGGGAGACCTTCCTACGAGCAGTACTTC. The rearrangement uses TRBV14 and TRBJ2-7; 12 bases match TRBD2. The CDR3 length is 17 residues. V trimming: 0 bases; J trimming: 1 base; junction bases outside the gene matches: 4. Germline-derived CDR1 and CDR2 are SGHDN and FVKESK.

The J gene is TRBJ2-3, the V gene TRBV7-9; 8 nucleotides match TRBD2. This CDR3 contains 14 residues. Losses at the gene ends were 7 bases for V and 6 bases for J; bases not matched to a gene: 9. Germline-derived CDR1 and CDR2 are SEHNR and FQNEAQ (reference sequence). CDR3 in DNA: TGTGCCAGCATCCCCCGGGGGGGTGCGGATACGCAGTATTTT. It encodes CASIPRGGADTQYF. The variable domain in full, completed from reference TRBV7-9 and TRBJ2-3, reads DTGVSQNPRHKITKRGQNVTFRCDPISEHNRLYWYRQTLGQGPEFLTYFQNEAQLEKSRLLSDRFSAERPKGSFSTLEIQRTEQGDSAMYLCASIPRGGADTQYFGPGTRLTVL.

The J gene is TRBJ2-5, the V gene TRBV10-3; D possibly corresponds to TRBD2 (6 bases). The length of the CDR3 is 13 residues. Germline CDR1 is ENHRY and CDR2 is SYGVKD. Trimming took off 4 bases at V and 5 bases at J, with 11 bases between the two ends. CDR3 in amino acids: CAISGGSGETQYF. In DNA form, the CDR3 reads TGTGCCATCAGTGGTGGGAGCGGGGAGACCCAGTACTTC.

The chain couples TRBV5-1 to TRBJ2-1; possible D gene TRBD1, 5 bases. The CDR3 is 15 amino acids. With 4 bases removed from V and 4 bases from J, the gap between germline ends came to 15 bases. The germline V gene encodes CDR1 SGHRS and CDR2 YFSETQ. CDR3 DNA: TGCGCCAGCAGCCCCGAGGTACAGGAGTACAATGAGCAGTTCTTC. It is translated as CASSPEVQEYNEQFF. Full variable domain (missing parts from reference TRBV5-1 and TRBJ2-1): KAGVTQTPRYLIKTRGQQVTLSCSPISGHRSVSWYQQTPGQGLQFLFEYFSETQRNKGNFPGRFSGRQFSNSRSEMNVSTLELGDSALYLCASSPEVQEYNEQFFGPGTRLTVL.

This chain uses TRBV4-2 with TRBJ1-2; D ambiguous. Germline V lookup: CDR1 LGHNA, CDR2 YNFKEQ. The V gene lost 1 base and the J gene lost 6 bases, with 15 bases spanning the gap. The CDR3 is made up of 15 amino acids. This CDR3 reads CASSQVLRGLDGYTF. CDR3 sequence (DNA): TGTGCCAGCAGCCAAGTTTTGCGGGGTTTGGATGGCTACACCTTC.

This clone appeared once. This rearrangement joins TRBV6-5 to TRBJ2-2, with D tentatively TRBD1 (5 bases). In germline, CDR1 is MNHEY, CDR2 SVGAGI. The V end lost 1 base, the J end lost 2 bases, and 8 bases lay between the germline ends. There are 15 residues in the CDR3. CDR3 in amino acids: CASSYWTTNTGELFF. In DNA, the CDR3 is TGTGCCAGCAGTTACTGGACAACTAACACCGGGGAGCTGTTTTTT.

CDR3 amino acids: CASSIERYSNQPQHF. In DNA form, the CDR3 reads TGTGCCAGTAGTATAGAGAGATATAGCAATCAGCCCCAGCATTTT. V and J are TRBV19 and TRBJ1-5, with unresolved D. This CDR3 is built from 15 residues. Germline CDR1 reads LNHDA; CDR2 reads SQIVND (reference sequence). V dropped 0 bases and J dropped 0 bases, with 6 bases sitting between them. The whole variable domain, filled in from reference TRBV19 and TRBJ1-5, reads DGGITQSPKYLFRKEGQNVTLSCEQNLNHDAMYWYRQDPGQGLRLIYYSQIVNDFQKGDIAEGYSVSREKKESFPLTVTSAQKNPTAFYLCASSIERYSNQPQHFGDGTRLSIL.

The CDR3 region has the DNA TGTGCCAGTAGCACCATACGCGGAGGTACCGGGGAGCTGTTTTTT. It specifies CASSTIRGGTGELFF. The chain uses TRBV19 and TRBJ2-2, with TRBD2 as a possible D gene (5 bases). V lost 6 bases to trimming and J lost 5 bases, with 16 bases between them. The CDR3 totals 15 residues. The germline V gene has CDR1 LNHDA and CDR2 SQIVND (reference sequence). The variable domain in full, with the rest retrieved from reference TRBV19 and TRBJ2-2, is DGGITQSPKYLFRKEGQNVTLSCEQNLNHDAMYWYRQDPGQGLRLIYYSQIVNDFQKGDIAEGYSVSREKKESFPLTVTSAQKNPTAFYLCASSTIRGGTGELFFGEGSRLTVL.

This chain joins TRBV10-2 and TRBJ2-2, with D possibly matching TRBD1 (5 bases). The germline V gene has CDR1 WSHSY and CDR2 SAAADI. CDR3 length equals 15 residues. V was cut by 7 bases and J by 1 base, with 13 bases left in between. Written as DNA, the CDR3 is TGCGCCAGCACCCCGAGGCAGGGGAACACCGGGGAGCTGTTTTTT. This sequence encodes CASTPRQGNTGELFF.

CDR3 sequence (DNA): TGTGCCAGCAGCCAAGAGAGTTTAGGTCCTAGCGGGAATGAGCAGTTCTTC. Its protein product is CASSQESLGPSGNEQFF. V is TRBV3-1 (or the pseudogene TRBV3-2) and J is TRBJ2-1; TRBD2 aligns across 8 bases. CDR1 LGHDT and CDR2 YNNKEL come from the germline V gene (reference sequence). This CDR3 has 17 residues. Trimming at V came to 0 bases and at J to 7 bases, leaving 11 bases not matched to a gene.

CDR3 nucleotide sequence: TGTGCCAGTAGTATACAGGGGACTGAAGCTTTCTTT. The encoded protein is CASSIQGTEAFF. The chain combines TRBV19 with TRBJ1-1; possibly TRBD1 for D (6 bases). With 2 bases removed from V and 5 bases from J, the gap between germline ends came to 6 bases. The length of the CDR3 is 12 residues. From germline, CDR1 is LNHDA and CDR2 SQIVND (reference sequence).

The chain has TRBV27 and TRBJ2-7; D is possibly TRBD2 (6 bases). The CDR3 runs to 14 residues. With 7 bases removed from V and 1 base from J, the gap between germline ends came to 14 bases. The germline CDR1 and CDR2 sequences are MNHEY and SMNVEV (reference sequence). CDR3 DNA: TGTGCCAGCATGGATAATCGGGGGTCCTACGAGCAGTACTTC. This translates into CASMDNRGSYEQYF.

The V and J genes are TRBV29-1 and TRBJ2-7; a possible D gene is TRBD1 (6 bases). Deletions cut 3 bases from V and 2 bases from J, with 17 bases between. CDR3 size: 15 residues. Germline loops: CDR1 SQVTM, CDR2 ANQGSEA. CDR3 nucleotide sequence: TGCAGCGTTGAGCTGGGCCGGGACAACCCCTACGAGCAGTACTTC. Amino acids: CSVELGRDNPYEQYF.

This chain's CDR3 is CASSYAGAYGYTF. For the CDR3, the DNA is TGTGCCAGCAGTTACGCGGGCGCCTATGGCTACACCTTC. The chain links TRBV6-5 to TRBJ1-2; D is unclear. Trimming stripped 2 bases from V and 4 bases from J, with 8 bases between. The CDR3 is 13 residues long. Germline-derived CDR1 and CDR2 are MNHEY and SVGAGI.

The V and J genes are TRBV6-1 and TRBJ2-7; D ambiguous. The V end lost 1 base, the J end lost 3 bases, and 7 bases lay between the germline ends. The CDR3 extends over 13 amino acids. CDR1 MNHNS and CDR2 SASEGT come from the germline V gene. The CDR3 nucleotides read TGTGCCAGCAGTGAAGTTTACAACTACGAGCAGTACTTC. Translated: CASSEVYNYEQYF.

The table lists this clone with a count of one. The V gene is TRBV24-1, the J gene TRBJ2-3; D call uncertain. Germline V gene data show CDR1 as KGHDR and CDR2 as SFDVKD. Trimming took 6 bases from V and 5 from J, leaving 8 bases between them. The CDR3 is 12 amino acids. CDR3: CATSPRGDTQYF. In DNA, the CDR3 is TGTGCCACCAGTCCGCGAGGAGATACGCAGTATTTT.

The chain links TRBV11-2 to TRBJ2-5; a possible D gene is TRBD2 (5 bases). The CDR3 runs to 16 residues. V was pared by 0 bases and J by 2 bases, with 13 bases between. CDR1 SGHAT and CDR2 FQNNGV come from the germline V gene. The CDR3 reads CASSLDFDQRQETQYF. The DNA for the CDR3 is TGTGCCAGCAGCTTAGATTTCGACCAGCGGCAAGAGACCCAGTACTTC.

This clone was detected a few times. This chain joins TRBV7-8 and TRBJ2-1; maybe TRBD1 (5 bases). The CDR3 contains 12 residues. CDR1 is SGHVS, CDR2 FQNEAQ, per germline. Trimming cost V 0 bases and J 10 bases, with 7 bases left between them. CDR3: CASSLASGEQFF. Here the CDR3 DNA reads TGTGCCAGCAGCTTAGCTTCAGGGGAGCAGTTCTTC.

V gene TRBV18 combines with J gene TRBJ2-5; weak D call: TRBD1 (6 bases). The CDR3 runs 13 residues. Germline CDR1 and CDR2: KGHSH and LQKENI. Trimming pared 3 bases from V and 2 bases from J, leaving 7 bases between. The CDR3 region has the DNA TGTGCCAGCTCACCGGACAGTCAAGAGACCCAGTACTTC. This sequence encodes CASSPDSQETQYF.

The chain is built from TRBV6-6 and TRBJ2-1; 16 nucleotides align to TRBD2. CDR3 length: 16 amino acids. CDR1 MNHNY and CDR2 SVGAGI come from the germline V gene (reference sequence). Trimming cost V 6 bases and J 9 bases; bases outside gene matches: 8. CDR3 nucleotides: TGTGCCAGCAGAGGGACTAGCGGGAGGGGGGCACCTGAGCAGTTCTTC. The encoded protein is CASRGTSGRGAPEQFF.